These T cell receptor beta chains were read from a single sample in a study of blood T cell repertoires in COVID-19. Method: immunoSEQ multiplex PCR; TCRdb's copy keeps in-frame clones and lacks some. The top ten clones hold less than 4% of a sample with 270,000 or so clones, 82% of them seen once. Sequencing was performed on peripheral blood. These receptors were collected from a woman between 18 and 29 years old with acute or convalescent COVID-19. Both conserved end residues are part of each CDR3. Fields, in order: J gene, D gene, V gene, CDR3 DNA, CDR3 protein. A D gene is named only where the DNA matches it firmly.

TRBJ2-1,.,TRBV29-1,TGCAGCGTTGAAGGGGTGGTGGGGGCGCTAGGGAGTGAGCAGTTCTTC,CSVEGVVGALGSEQFF
TRBJ1-1,.,TRBV19,TGTGCCAGTAGTCCCAGCGGGGAATTGGACACTGAAGCTTTCTTT,CASSPSGELDTEAFF
TRBJ2-1,TRBD2,TRBV28,TGTGCCAGCAACACCGTTTGGGTTAGCGGGACCCCCCCCCATGAGCAGTTCTTC,CASNTVWVSGTPPHEQFF
TRBJ1-1,.,TRBV18,TGTGCCAGCTCACCTTCACAGGGTACGAACACTGAAGCTTTCTTT,CASSPSQGTNTEAFF
TRBJ2-7,.,TRBV11-2,TGTGCCAGCAGCTTCGGAGGGCCTGGTGAGCAGTACTTC,CASSFGGPGEQYF
TRBJ2-7,TRBD2,TRBV10-1,TGCGCCCCTATGGTAGCGGGAGGGAGTTACGAGCAGTACTTC,CAPMVAGGSYEQYF
TRBJ1-5,TRBD1,TRBV6-5,TGTGCCAGCAGTTACTCGGGACAGGGTGGCAATCAGCCCCAGCATTTT,CASSYSGQGGNQPQHF
TRBJ2-3,.,TRBV6-5,TGTGCCAGCAGTTACAGGGGAGGTGTCGGCACAGATACGCAGTATTTT,CASSYRGGVGTDTQYF
TRBJ2-5,.,TRBV9,TGTGCCAGCAGCGTCGGAGGACAGCAAGAGACCCAGTACTTC,CASSVGGQQETQYF
TRBJ1-5,TRBD1,TRBV6-2/TRBV6-3,TGTGCCAGTAGCCGACAGGGTGGGAGTCAGCCCCAGCATTTT,CASSRQGGSQPQHF
TRBJ2-5,TRBD2,TRBV15,TGTGCCACCAGCAGAGATCGGGGGGGCGAGGAGACCCAGTACTTC,CATSRDRGGEETQYF
TRBJ2-1,TRBD2,TRBV5-1,TGCGCCAGCAGTGCGACTAGCGCCGACAATGAGCAGTTCTTC,CASSATSADNEQFF
TRBJ2-1,TRBD1,TRBV7-9,TGTGCCAGCAGCTCTTCGACAGGGCTAAATGAGCAGTTCTTC,CASSSSTGLNEQFF
TRBJ2-3,TRBD2,TRBV28,TGTGCCAGCAGTTTACTGACGGGAGGGATTAGCACAGATACGCAGTATTTT,CASSLLTGGISTDTQYF